This T cell receptor beta chain was profiled in a study of blood T cell repertoires in COVID-19. Looking at the study overall: Sources were T cells, B-cell-depleted T cells, or PBMCs; the material itself was cDNA or gDNA.

In the source study's methods: Amplifying reference gene primers gave estimates of nucleated cell counts. Data came from immunoSEQ multiplex PCR; TCRdb stores just in-frame clones and leaves some out. For V, J and clone size, that table is used; D and trimming come from the DNA. The sample holds some 180,000 clones, around 80% seen once. Seattle cases were enrolled at active infection and followed longitudinally. A single count supports this clone. What was sequenced was peripheral blood. This clonotype originated in a woman aged 35 to 49 with COVID-19, enrolled during active disease.

CDR3 protein: CASSSGGSYYEQYF. For the CDR3, the DNA is TGTGCCAGCAGTTCAGGGGGCTCCTACTACGAGCAGTACTTC. The chain links TRBV6-2 or TRBV6-3 to TRBJ2-7, with 8 bases that match TRBD1. The CDR3 spans 14 residues. Germline V gene data show CDR1 as MNHEY and CDR2 as SVGEGT. The ends lost 4 bases at V and 3 bases at J; junction bases unmatched: 5.